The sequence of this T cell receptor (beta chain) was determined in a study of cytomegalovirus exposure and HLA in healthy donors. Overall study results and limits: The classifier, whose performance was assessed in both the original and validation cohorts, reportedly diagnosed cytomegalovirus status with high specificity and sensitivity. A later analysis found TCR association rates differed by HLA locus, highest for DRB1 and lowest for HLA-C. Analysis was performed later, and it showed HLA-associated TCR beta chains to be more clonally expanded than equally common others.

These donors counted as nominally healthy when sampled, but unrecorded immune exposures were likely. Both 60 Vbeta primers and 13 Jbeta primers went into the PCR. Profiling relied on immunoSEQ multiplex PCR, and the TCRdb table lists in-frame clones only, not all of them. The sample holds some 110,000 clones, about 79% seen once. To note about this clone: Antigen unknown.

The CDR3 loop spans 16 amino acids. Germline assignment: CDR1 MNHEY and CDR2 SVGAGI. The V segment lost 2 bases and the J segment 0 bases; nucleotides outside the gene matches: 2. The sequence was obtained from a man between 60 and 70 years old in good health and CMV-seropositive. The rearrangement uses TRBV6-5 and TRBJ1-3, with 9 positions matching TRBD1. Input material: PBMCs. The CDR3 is CASSYGTGSSGNTIYF. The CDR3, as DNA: TGTGCCAGCAGTTACGGGACAGGGAGCTCTGGAAACACCATATATTTT.